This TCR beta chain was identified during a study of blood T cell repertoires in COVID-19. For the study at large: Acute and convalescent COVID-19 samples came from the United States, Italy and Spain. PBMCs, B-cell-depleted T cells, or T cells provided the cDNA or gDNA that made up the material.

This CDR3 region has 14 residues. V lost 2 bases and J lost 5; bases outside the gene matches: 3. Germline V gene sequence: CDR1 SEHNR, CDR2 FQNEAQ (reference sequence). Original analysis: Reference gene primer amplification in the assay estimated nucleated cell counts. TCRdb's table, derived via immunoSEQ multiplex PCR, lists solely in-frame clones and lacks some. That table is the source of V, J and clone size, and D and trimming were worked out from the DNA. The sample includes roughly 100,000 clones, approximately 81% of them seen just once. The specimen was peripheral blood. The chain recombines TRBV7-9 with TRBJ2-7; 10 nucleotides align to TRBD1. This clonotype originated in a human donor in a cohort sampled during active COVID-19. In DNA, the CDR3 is TGTGCCAGCAGCTTATGGGACAGGGGCCACGAGCAGTACTTC. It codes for CASSLWDRGHEQYF.